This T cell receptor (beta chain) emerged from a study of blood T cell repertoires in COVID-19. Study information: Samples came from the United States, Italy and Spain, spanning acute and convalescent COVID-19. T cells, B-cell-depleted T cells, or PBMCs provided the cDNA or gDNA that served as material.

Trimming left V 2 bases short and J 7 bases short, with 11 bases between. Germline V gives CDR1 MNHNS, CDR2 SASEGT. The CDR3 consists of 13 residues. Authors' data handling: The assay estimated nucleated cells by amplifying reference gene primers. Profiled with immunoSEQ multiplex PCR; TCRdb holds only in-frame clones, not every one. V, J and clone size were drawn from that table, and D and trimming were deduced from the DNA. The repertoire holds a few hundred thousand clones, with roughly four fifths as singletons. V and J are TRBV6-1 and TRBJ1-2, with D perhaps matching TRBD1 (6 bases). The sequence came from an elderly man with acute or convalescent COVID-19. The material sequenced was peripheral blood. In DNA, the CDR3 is TGTGCCAGCAGTGAATGGTCAGGGGCTGGCTACACCTTC. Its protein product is CASSEWSGAGYTF.